A selection of T cell receptor beta chains follows, all from one sample in a study of T cells expressing NK-cell markers. TCRdb reanalyzed the 5' RACE reads, giving one entry per CDR3 protein sequence and no DNA. Its clone listing holds roughly 280,000 distinct CDR3 sequences. Source material: blood T cells: a sorted CD56 or NKG2C T cell subset, CD4+ or CD8+ T cells, or bulk PBMC T cells (not recorded which). The receptors stem from a man younger than 30 in good health. Both conserved end residues are part of each CDR3.

j_gene: TRBJ1-1
v_gene: TRBV12-3/TRBV12-4
CDR3aa: CASSLAGGFEAFF

j_gene: TRBJ2-3
v_gene: TRBV10-3
CDR3aa: CATWTSGATNTDTQYF

j_gene: TRBJ2-3
v_gene: TRBV7-2
CDR3aa: CASSRQLTGAAGDTQYF

j_gene: TRBJ2-5
v_gene: TRBV4-3
CDR3aa: CASSQDFQGGTQYF

j_gene: TRBJ2-5
v_gene: TRBV9
CDR3aa: CASSRGTTQGQETQYF

j_gene: TRBJ2-4
v_gene: TRBV20-1
CDR3aa: CSARRSGANIQYF

j_gene: TRBJ1-5
v_gene: TRBV23-1
CDR3aa: CARPTRGPCNQPQHF

j_gene: TRBJ1-6
v_gene: TRBV30
CDR3aa: CAWSGLNNSPLHF

j_gene: TRBJ2-1
v_gene: TRBV5-6
CDR3aa: CASSRTGAYNEQFF

j_gene: TRBJ2-1
v_gene: TRBV19
CDR3aa: CASSMTGGAHNEQFF

j_gene: TRBJ1-5
v_gene: TRBV6-1
CDR3aa: CASSDRTGGHQPQHF

j_gene: TRBJ2-3
v_gene: TRBV4-3
CDR3aa: CASSQGRTLPDTQYF

j_gene: TRBJ2-3
v_gene: TRBV12-3/TRBV12-4
CDR3aa: CASKTSGASGTQYF

j_gene: TRBJ2-1
v_gene: TRBV29-1
CDR3aa: CSLGLAGGYEQFF

j_gene: TRBJ1-5
v_gene: TRBV19
CDR3aa: CASSIGQGNQPQHF

j_gene: TRBJ2-7
v_gene: TRBV20-1
CDR3aa: CSARTALNSYEQYF

j_gene: TRBJ2-1
v_gene: TRBV7-2
CDR3aa: CASSFSERYNEQFF

j_gene: TRBJ2-2
v_gene: TRBV27
CDR3aa: CASSSSAMGKLFF

j_gene: TRBJ1-5
v_gene: TRBV6-1
CDR3aa: CASRSLPNQPQHF

j_gene: TRBJ1-5
v_gene: TRBV6-5
CDR3aa: CASSYSGQGYNQPQHF

j_gene: TRBJ2-1
v_gene: TRBV5-1
CDR3aa: CASSPGQGARNEQFF

j_gene: TRBJ2-4
v_gene: TRBV29-1
CDR3aa: CSVVALQGGIQYF

j_gene: TRBJ2-7
v_gene: TRBV20-1
CDR3aa: CSALDRGYEQYF

j_gene: TRBJ2-2
v_gene: TRBV4-1
CDR3aa: CASSPGTSGIEHTGELFF

j_gene: TRBJ2-2
v_gene: TRBV6-1
CDR3aa: CAGHRVGELFF

j_gene: TRBJ1-4
v_gene: TRBV6-5
CDR3aa: CASSYNRGLRIEKLFF

j_gene: TRBJ2-5
v_gene: TRBV12-3/TRBV12-4
CDR3aa: CASSVRGQGSETQYF

j_gene: TRBJ1-2
v_gene: TRBV12-3/TRBV12-4
CDR3aa: CASSLGGQPYGYTF

j_gene: TRBJ2-3
v_gene: TRBV6-5
CDR3aa: CASSYGTLTDTQYF

j_gene: TRBJ1-3
v_gene: TRBV4-1
CDR3aa: CASSQDTFGGNTIYF

j_gene: TRBJ2-1
v_gene: TRBV9
CDR3aa: CASSVIEGEQFF

j_gene: TRBJ2-2
v_gene: TRBV25-1
CDR3aa: CASRRDTSSPGELFF

j_gene: TRBJ2-1
v_gene: TRBV15
CDR3aa: CATSGNYNEQFF

j_gene: TRBJ2-1
v_gene: TRBV7-2
CDR3aa: CASSDQTRDNEQFF

j_gene: TRBJ1-1
v_gene: TRBV12-3/TRBV12-4
CDR3aa: CASHSRELDRAFF

j_gene: TRBJ2-1
v_gene: TRBV29-1
CDR3aa: CSVVLGGEQFF

j_gene: TRBJ1-5
v_gene: TRBV12-5
CDR3aa: CASGTPTGPGQPQHF

j_gene: TRBJ2-7
v_gene: TRBV10-3
CDR3aa: CAAAGLNYEQYF

j_gene: TRBJ2-1
v_gene: TRBV6-5
CDR3aa: CASSYSGTASSYNEQFF

j_gene: TRBJ2-3
v_gene: TRBV12-3/TRBV12-4
CDR3aa: CASSRGQTFTSTDTQYF

j_gene: TRBJ2-7
v_gene: TRBV20-1
CDR3aa: CSARDVLAGVGYEQYF

j_gene: TRBJ2-1
v_gene: TRBV18
CDR3aa: CASSPRRGQVYNEQFF

j_gene: TRBJ2-3
v_gene: TRBV4-2
CDR3aa: CASSQGASGRADTQYF

j_gene: TRBJ2-1
v_gene: TRBV6-1
CDR3aa: CASSRDGHWGNEQFF

j_gene: TRBJ2-7
v_gene: TRBV12-3/TRBV12-4
CDR3aa: CASRREYEQYF

j_gene: TRBJ2-3
v_gene: TRBV20-1
CDR3aa: CSASPLAGEISTDTQYF

j_gene: TRBJ1-3
v_gene: TRBV7-9
CDR3aa: CASSFSQSSGNTIYF

j_gene: TRBJ2-5
v_gene: TRBV18
CDR3aa: CASSLAAVMETQYF

j_gene: TRBJ2-7
v_gene: TRBV6-2/TRBV6-3
CDR3aa: CASSYVPGQVIYEQYF

j_gene: TRBJ2-3
v_gene: TRBV7-2
CDR3aa: CASSRLLRDTQYF

j_gene: TRBJ2-2
v_gene: TRBV12-3/TRBV12-4
CDR3aa: CASSLRNTGELFF